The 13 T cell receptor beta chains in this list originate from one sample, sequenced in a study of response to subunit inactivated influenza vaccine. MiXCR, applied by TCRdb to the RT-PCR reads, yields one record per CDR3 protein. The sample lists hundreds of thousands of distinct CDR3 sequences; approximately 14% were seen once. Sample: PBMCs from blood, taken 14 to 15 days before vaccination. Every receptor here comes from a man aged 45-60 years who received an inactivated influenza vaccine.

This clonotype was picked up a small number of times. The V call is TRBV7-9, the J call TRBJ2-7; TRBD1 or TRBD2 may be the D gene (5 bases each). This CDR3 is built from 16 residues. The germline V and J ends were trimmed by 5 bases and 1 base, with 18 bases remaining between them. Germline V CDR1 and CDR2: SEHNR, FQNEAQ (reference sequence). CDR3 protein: CASSPWTGQSSYEQYF. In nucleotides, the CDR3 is TGTGCCAGCAGCCCCTGGACGGGGCAATCGTCCTACGAGCAGTACTTC.

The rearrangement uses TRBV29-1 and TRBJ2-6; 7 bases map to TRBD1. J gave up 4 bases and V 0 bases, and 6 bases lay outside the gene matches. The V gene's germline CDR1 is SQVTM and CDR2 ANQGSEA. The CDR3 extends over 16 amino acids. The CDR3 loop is CSVEETGFPGANVLTF. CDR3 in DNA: TGCAGCGTTGAAGAGACAGGGTTCCCCGGGGCCAACGTCCTGACTTTC.

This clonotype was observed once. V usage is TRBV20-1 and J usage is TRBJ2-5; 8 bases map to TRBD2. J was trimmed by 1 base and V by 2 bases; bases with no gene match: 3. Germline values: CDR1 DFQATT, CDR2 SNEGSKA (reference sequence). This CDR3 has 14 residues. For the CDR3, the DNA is TGCAGTGCTAGAACAGCGGGGGTCCAAGAGACCCAGTACTTC. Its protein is CSARTAGVQETQYF.

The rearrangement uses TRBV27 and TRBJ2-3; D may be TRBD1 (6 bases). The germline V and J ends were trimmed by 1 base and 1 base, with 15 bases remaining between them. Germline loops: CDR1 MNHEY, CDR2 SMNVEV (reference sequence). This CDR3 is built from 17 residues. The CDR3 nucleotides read TGTGCCAGCAGTTTATGGGCGAGGACAGCAGGCACAGATACGCAGTATTTT. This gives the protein CASSLWARTAGTDTQYF.

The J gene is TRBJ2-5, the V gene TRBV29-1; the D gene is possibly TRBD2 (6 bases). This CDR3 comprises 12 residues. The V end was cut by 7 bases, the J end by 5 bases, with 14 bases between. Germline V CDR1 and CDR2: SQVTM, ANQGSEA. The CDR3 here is CSAMGLGETQYF. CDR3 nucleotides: TGCAGCGCCATGGGACTCGGGGAGACCCAGTACTTC.

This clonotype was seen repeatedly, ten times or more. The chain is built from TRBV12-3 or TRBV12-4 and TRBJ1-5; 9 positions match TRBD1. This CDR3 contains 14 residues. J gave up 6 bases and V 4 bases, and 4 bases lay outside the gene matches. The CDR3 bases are TGTGCCAGCAGTTCAACAGGGGGCGGTCAGCCCCAGCATTTT. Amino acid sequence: CASSSTGGGQPQHF.

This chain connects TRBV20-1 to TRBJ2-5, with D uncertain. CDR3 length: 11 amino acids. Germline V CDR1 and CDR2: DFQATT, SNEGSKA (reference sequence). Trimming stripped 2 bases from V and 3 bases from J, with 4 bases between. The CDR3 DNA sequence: TGCAGTGCTAGATCAGAAGAGACCCAGTACTTC. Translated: CSARSEETQYF.

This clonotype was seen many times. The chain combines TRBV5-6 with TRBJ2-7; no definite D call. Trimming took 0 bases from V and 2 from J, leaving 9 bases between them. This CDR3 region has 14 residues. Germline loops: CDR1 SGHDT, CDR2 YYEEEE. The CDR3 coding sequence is TGTGCCAGCAGCTTGGGAAGTAGCCCCTACGAGCAGTACTTC. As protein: CASSLGSSPYEQYF.

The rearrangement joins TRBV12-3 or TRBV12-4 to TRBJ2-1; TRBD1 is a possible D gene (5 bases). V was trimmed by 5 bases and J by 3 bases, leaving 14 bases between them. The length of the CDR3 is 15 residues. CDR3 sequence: CASSKDNLVYNEQFF. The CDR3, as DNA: TGTGCCAGCAGTAAGGACAATTTAGTCTACAATGAGCAGTTCTTC.

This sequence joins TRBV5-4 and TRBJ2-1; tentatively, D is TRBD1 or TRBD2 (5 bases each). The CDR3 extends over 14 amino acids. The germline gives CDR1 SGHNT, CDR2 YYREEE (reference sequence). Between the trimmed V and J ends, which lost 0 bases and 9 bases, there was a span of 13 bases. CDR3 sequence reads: CASSLAIRAGEQFF. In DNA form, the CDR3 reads TGTGCCAGCAGCTTGGCGATCAGGGCGGGTGAGCAGTTCTTC.

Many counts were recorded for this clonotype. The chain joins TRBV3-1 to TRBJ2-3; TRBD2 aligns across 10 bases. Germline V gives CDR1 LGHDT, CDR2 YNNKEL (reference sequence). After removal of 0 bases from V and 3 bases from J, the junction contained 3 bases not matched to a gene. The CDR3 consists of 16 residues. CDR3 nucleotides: TGTGCCAGCAGCCAAGATGATAGCGGGGGGACAGATACGCAGTATTTT. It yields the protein CASSQDDSGGTDTQYF.

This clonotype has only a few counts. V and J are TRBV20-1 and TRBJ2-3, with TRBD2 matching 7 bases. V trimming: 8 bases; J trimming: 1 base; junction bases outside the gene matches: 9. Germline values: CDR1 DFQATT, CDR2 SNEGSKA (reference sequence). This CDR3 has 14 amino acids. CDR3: CSRLAQPGTDTQYF. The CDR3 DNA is TGCAGTAGACTAGCTCAACCGGGCACAGATACGCAGTATTTT.

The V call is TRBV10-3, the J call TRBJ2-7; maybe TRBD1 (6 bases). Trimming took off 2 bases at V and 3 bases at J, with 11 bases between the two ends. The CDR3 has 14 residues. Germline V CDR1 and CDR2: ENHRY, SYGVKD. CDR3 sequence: CAISETGHLYEQYF. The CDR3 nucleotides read TGTGCCATCAGTGAGACGGGACACCTCTACGAGCAGTACTTC.